The 30 T cell receptor beta chains reported below all come from one sample, sequenced in a study of Graves' ophthalmopathy and Graves' hyperthyroidism. RNA transcripts yielded amplified TCR beta CDR3 regions. An opening RT-PCR round employed HTBI primers and preceded a second-round multiplex PCR. TCRdb reanalysed the multiplex PCR reads using MiXCR and keeps one entry per CDR3 protein. The sample holds about 380,000 distinct CDR3 sequences, over 15% seen once. The sequencing input was peripheral blood. The receptors originated from a woman aged 18-35 years with stable Graves' hyperthyroidism.

This clonotype was counted at least ten times. The V and J genes are TRBV7-2 and TRBJ1-1; D possibly corresponds to TRBD1 (6 bases). V was pared by 1 base and J by 4 bases, with 7 bases between. The germline V gene encodes CDR1 SGHTA and CDR2 FQGNSA. CDR3 size: 13 residues. CDR3: CASSLVGATEAFF. In DNA form, the CDR3 reads TGTGCCAGCAGCTTAGTGGGGGCCACTGAAGCTTTCTTT.

This clonotype was recorded many times. The chain has TRBV12-3 or TRBV12-4 and TRBJ1-1; 7 bases agree with TRBD1. The CDR3 extends over 15 amino acids. The trim removed 4 bases at V and 5 bases at J, leaving 10 bases unmatched. CDR3 sequence reads: CASSSRQGWETEAFF. In nucleotides, the CDR3 is TGTGCCAGCAGTTCCCGACAGGGCTGGGAGACTGAAGCTTTCTTT.

Comment on this clonotype: At one end, the junction sequence differs from germline, possibly due to a read error. The chain has TRBV11-1 and TRBJ1-1; no clear D gene. Germline values: CDR1 SGHAT, CDR2 FQDESV (reference sequence). The CDR3 sequence is 13 residues long. The CDR3: CASSLVANTEACF. The CDR3 DNA reads TGTGCCAGCAGCTTAGTCGCCAACACTGAAGCTTGCTTT.

This rearrangement joins TRBV5-1 to TRBJ1-1; 8 bases match TRBD1. The germline CDR1 and CDR2 sequences are SGHRS and YFSETQ. This CDR3 has 15 residues. The V segment lost 0 bases and the J segment 8 bases; nucleotides outside the gene matches: 9. CDR3 residues: CASSLGTGPFPEAFF. The CDR3, as DNA: TGCGCCAGCAGCTTGGGGACAGGGCCCTTCCCCGAAGCTTTCTTT.

This clonotype occurred many times. V usage is TRBV6-2 or TRBV6-3 and J usage is TRBJ2-7; TRBD1 matches at 10 bases. This CDR3 is built from 15 residues. Trimming cost V 7 bases and J 5 bases; bases outside gene matches: 11. CDR1 MNHEY and CDR2 SVGEGT come from the germline V gene. The DNA of the CDR3 is TGTGCCAGCAATTATCCCGGGACAGGGGCCCACGAGCAGTACTTC. It translates to CASNYPGTGAHEQYF.

This clonotype occurred many times. The CDR3 DNA follows: TGTGCCAGCAGTTACGGGACAGGGGGGGTGAACACTGAAGCTTTCTTT. Translated: CASSYGTGGVNTEAFF. The chain recombines TRBV6-5 with TRBJ1-1, with 11 bases lining up with TRBD1. The CDR3 is 16 residues long. From germline, CDR1 is MNHEY and CDR2 SVGAGI. Trimming cost V 2 bases and J 0 bases; bases outside gene matches: 2.

This clonotype was seen at least ten times. V usage is TRBV15 and J usage is TRBJ2-5, with D perhaps matching TRBD1 (6 bases). This CDR3 has 16 amino acids. V gave up 5 bases and J gave up 2 bases, with 18 bases separating them. Per the germline V gene, CDR1 is LNHNV and CDR2 is YYDKDF (reference sequence). CDR3 sequence: CATSPHPRQGQETQYF. The CDR3 coding sequence is TGTGCCACCAGCCCCCACCCGCGGCAGGGGCAAGAGACCCAGTACTTC.

This clonotype was counted a few times. The chain carries TRBV20-1 and TRBJ1-2; 10 bases map to TRBD1. The junction had 22 bases not matched to a gene; V was cut back by 5 bases and J by 4 bases. The CDR3 extends over 19 amino acids. Germline V gene lookup returns CDR1 DFQATT and CDR2 SNEGSKA (reference sequence). The CDR3: CSAPGFPFPGQGFRYGYTF. As DNA, the CDR3 is TGCAGTGCTCCGGGGTTCCCCTTCCCGGGACAGGGGTTTCGCTATGGCTACACCTTC.

V usage is TRBV19 and J usage is TRBJ2-7, with D perhaps assigned TRBD1 or TRBD2 (5 bases each). This CDR3 spans 13 amino acids. The V end was cut by 6 bases, the J end by 7 bases, with 16 bases between. Germline CDR1 LNHDA, CDR2 SQIVND (reference sequence). As DNA, the CDR3 is TGTGCCAGTAGCATAATTGGCGAGGGGGAGCAGTACTTC. Amino acids: CASSIIGEGEQYF. The variable domain in full, completed from reference TRBV19 and TRBJ2-7, reads DGGITQSPKYLFRKEGQNVTLSCEQNLNHDAMYWYRQDPGQGLRLIYYSQIVNDFQKGDIAEGYSVSREKKESFPLTVTSAQKNPTAFYLCASSIIGEGEQYFGPGTRLTVT.

This clonotype was observed at least ten times. The rearrangement uses TRBV5-1 and TRBJ2-2; 7 bases agree with TRBD1. Germline CDR1 is SGHRS and CDR2 is YFSETQ. With 4 bases clipped from V and 2 bases from J, the junction kept 8 bases outside the gene matches. The CDR3 is 16 residues long. The CDR3 sequence: CASSLEGARNTGELFF. CDR3 in DNA: TGCGCCAGCAGCCTCGAGGGGGCGCGAAACACCGGGGAGCTGTTTTTT.

In its sample, this clonotype was seen many times. The V and J genes are TRBV6-2 or TRBV6-3 and TRBJ1-6; TRBD1 might be the D (5 bases). V shed 0 bases and J shed 9 bases, with 6 bases lying between them. Germline V gives CDR1 MNHEY, CDR2 SVGEGT. The CDR3 runs 13 residues. The CDR3 bases are TGTGCCAGCAGTTACTCAGGGGTTTCACCCCTCCACTTT. This translates into CASSYSGVSPLHF.

This clonotype was recorded at least ten times. The chain links TRBV20-1 to TRBJ1-1; a possible D gene is TRBD1 (6 bases). The CDR3 spans 16 residues. The germline CDR1 and CDR2 sequences are DFQATT and SNEGSKA (reference sequence). Trimming shortened V by 2 bases and J by 7 bases, and 23 bases separated the two germline ends. CDR3 region: CSARLSGGRDAVEAFF. The CDR3 DNA is TGCAGTGCTAGACTCTCCGGGGGCAGGGACGCGGTTGAAGCTTTCTTT.

This chain links TRBV3-1 with TRBJ2-2; a weak D match, TRBD2 (5 bases). CDR1 and CDR2 (germline): LGHDT, YNNKEL (reference sequence). The V gene lost 3 bases and the J gene lost 1 base, with 18 bases spanning the gap. This CDR3 has 18 amino acids. CDR3 sequence reads: CASSHGLVRAENTGELFF. CDR3 bases: TGTGCCAGCAGCCATGGCCTAGTACGAGCGGAGAACACCGGGGAGCTGTTTTTT.

This chain links TRBV6-1 with TRBJ2-7; TRBD1 might be the D (5 bases). Trimming removed 1 base from V and 2 bases from J, with 9 bases in between. Germline V CDR1 and CDR2: MNHNS, SASEGT. CDR3 length: 14 amino acids. The CDR3 DNA sequence: TGTGCCAGCAGTGAAGGGGTCAGGGCCTACGAGCAGTACTTC. This codes for CASSEGVRAYEQYF.

This clonotype was counted between two and nine times. V gene TRBV27 combines with J gene TRBJ2-7; 7 bases are a match to TRBD1. Per the germline V gene, CDR1 is MNHEY and CDR2 is SMNVEV (reference sequence). CDR3 length equals 14 residues. Losses at the gene ends were 5 bases for V and 3 bases for J; bases not matched to a gene: 7. CDR3: CASSTGDSLYEQYF. The CDR3 DNA reads as TGTGCCAGCAGTACAGGGGACAGCCTCTACGAGCAGTACTTC.

This clonotype showed up many times. The rearrangement links TRBV19 to TRBJ2-7, with D tentatively TRBD1 (5 bases). Trimming took 7 bases from V and 3 from J, leaving 19 bases between them. Germline values: CDR1 LNHDA, CDR2 SQIVND (reference sequence). The CDR3 contains 15 residues. The chain's CDR3 is CASKLAQDKYYEQYF. As DNA, the CDR3 is TGTGCCAGTAAGTTGGCGCAGGACAAATACTACGAGCAGTACTTC.

This clonotype has a single count. One base away lies a much larger clone, so this may be a sequencing read error. The V and J genes are TRBV12-3 or TRBV12-4 and TRBJ2-7; D gene unclear. The CDR3 contains 13 residues. V dropped 5 bases and J dropped 2 bases, with 10 bases sitting between them. The CDR3 here is CASSRPPPYEQYV. The CDR3 region has the DNA TGTGCCAGCAGTCGCCCCCCGCCCTACGAGCAGTACGTC.

In this sample, this clonotype turned up a few times. The CDR3 sequence: CASNPGPNTGELFF. For the CDR3, the DNA is TGCGCCAGCAATCCGGGGCCGAACACCGGGGAGCTGTTTTTT. The chain carries TRBV5-1 and TRBJ2-2; D may correspond to TRBD1 or TRBD2 (5 bases each). The germline V and J ends were trimmed by 6 bases and 0 bases, with 9 bases remaining between them. Per germline, CDR1 SGHRS and CDR2 YFSETQ. This CDR3 comprises 14 residues.

Ten or more counts support this clonotype. The chain has TRBV29-1 and TRBJ1-2; D remains ambiguous. The CDR3 is made up of 11 amino acids. V dropped 3 bases and J dropped 7 bases, with 9 bases sitting between them. CDR1 and CDR2 (germline): SQVTM, ANQGSEA. CDR3 amino acids: CSVEVRSGYTF. The CDR3 DNA follows: TGCAGCGTTGAGGTCAGGTCTGGCTACACCTTC.

Many counts were recorded for this clonotype. The rearrangement uses TRBV7-8 and TRBJ1-2; weak D call: TRBD1 (5 bases). CDR1 and CDR2 from the germline V gene are SGHVS and FQNEAQ. The CDR3 contains 16 residues. V lost 3 bases and J lost 4, with 18 bases in between. CDR3 nucleotide sequence: TGTGCCAGCAGCTTGGATACAGGCCTAATATTCTATGGCTACACCTTC. It encodes CASSLDTGLIFYGYTF.

Ten or more counts support this clonotype. The CDR3 loop is CASSREYTEAFF. The CDR3 region has the DNA TGTGCCAGTAGTCGGGAGTACACTGAAGCTTTCTTT. This chain joins TRBV19 and TRBJ1-1; D is uncertain. This CDR3 comprises 12 residues. From germline, CDR1 is LNHDA and CDR2 SQIVND (reference sequence). Trimming removed 5 bases from V and 3 bases from J, with 7 bases in between.

There are many counts of this clonotype. V usage is TRBV6-1 and J usage is TRBJ1-2, with TRBD1 matching 7 bases. The CDR3 is made up of 15 amino acids. CDR1 and CDR2 from the germline V gene are MNHNS and SASEGT. V lost 7 bases, J lost 2 bases, and 10 bases stayed unmatched. CDR3 in DNA: TGTGCCAGCAATACCAGGGCAGGGGGAAACTATGGCTACACCTTC. Amino acid sequence: CASNTRAGGNYGYTF.

This clonotype has ten or more counts. This chain connects TRBV11-2 to TRBJ2-2; 8 bases agree with TRBD1. Trimming took 5 bases from V and 1 from J; bases not matched to a gene: 3. The CDR3 loop spans 15 amino acids. In germline, CDR1 is SGHAT, CDR2 FQNNGV. CDR3 sequence: CASSGGTGNTGELFF. The CDR3 DNA reads as TGTGCCAGCAGCGGCGGGACAGGGAACACCGGGGAGCTGTTTTTT.

For this clonotype: This may be a read error, as it is one base from a much larger clone. The chain couples TRBV5-1 to TRBJ2-4, with D uncertain. The CDR3 has 13 amino acids. Per the germline V gene, CDR1 is SGHRS and CDR2 is YFSETQ. CDR3 amino acids: CASTPEGKNIKYF. The CDR3 region has the DNA TGCGCCAGCACCCCGGAAGGCAAAAACATTAAGTACTTC. Full variable domain (remainder filled in from reference TRBV5-1 and TRBJ2-4): KAGVTQTPRYLIKTRGQQVTLSCSPISGHRSVSWYQQTPGQGLQFLFEYFSETQRNKGNFPGRFSGRQFSNSRSEMNVSTLELGDSALYLCASTPEGKNIKYFGAGTRLSVL.

This clonotype was recorded many times. The rearrangement joins TRBV15 to TRBJ1-1; D is uncertain. This CDR3 is built from 14 residues. The V and J ends lost 5 bases and 2 bases respectively, with 12 bases between them. Germline-derived CDR1 and CDR2 are LNHNV and YYDKDF (reference sequence). CDR3 in amino acids: CATSARLENTEAFF. For the CDR3, the DNA is TGTGCCACCAGCGCGCGTCTCGAAAACACTGAAGCTTTCTTT. Variable domain in full (rest from reference TRBV15 and TRBJ1-1): DAMVIQNPRYQVTQFGKPVTLSCSQTLNHNVMYWYQQKSSQAPKLLFHYYDKDFNNEADTPDNFQSRRPNTSFCFLDIRSPGLGDTAMYLCATSARLENTEAFFGQGTRLTVV.

This clonotype was found many times. The rearrangement links TRBV6-2 or TRBV6-3 to TRBJ1-5; no reliable D call. Trimming took 2 bases from V and 7 from J, leaving 15 bases between them. Germline loops: CDR1 MNHEY, CDR2 SVGEGT. The CDR3 spans 15 residues. In DNA form, the CDR3 reads TGTGCCAGCAGTTACGGTCGGGGTTGGCGACAGCCCCAGCATTTT. This encodes CASSYGRGWRQPQHF.

This rearrangement joins TRBV6-1 to TRBJ2-7; no clear D. The CDR3 extends over 13 amino acids. V shed 1 base and J shed 4 bases, with 8 bases lying between them. Per germline, CDR1 MNHNS and CDR2 SASEGT. The CDR3 sequence: CASSEGSEYEQYF. For the CDR3, the DNA is TGTGCCAGCAGTGAAGGTTCGGAGTACGAGCAGTACTTC.

This clonotype was recorded at least ten times. This chain joins TRBV11-2 and TRBJ1-1; unclear D gene. V was shortened by 0 bases and J by 5 bases, with 16 bases between the two germline ends. The CDR3 length is 16 residues. In germline, CDR1 is SGHAT, CDR2 FQNNGV. The DNA of the CDR3 is TGTGCCAGCAGCTTAGATCTAGCCCCCACGGGAACTGAAGCTTTCTTT. Amino acid sequence: CASSLDLAPTGTEAFF. Using reference TRBV11-2 and TRBJ1-1 for the parts outside the CDR3, the full variable domain is EAGVAQSPRYKIIEKRQSVAFWCNPISGHATLYWYQQILGQGPKLLIQFQNNGVVDDSQLPKDRFSAERLKGVDSTLKIQPAKLEDSAVYLCASSLDLAPTGTEAFFGQGTRLTVV.

This clonotype has ten or more counts. The chain couples TRBV6-2 or TRBV6-3 to TRBJ1-2; 7 bases agree with TRBD1. CDR1 and CDR2 from the germline V gene are MNHEY and SVGEGT. CDR3 length equals 15 residues. With 7 bases clipped from V and 4 bases from J, the junction kept 12 bases outside the gene matches. The CDR3: CASNKAGTALYGYTF. For the CDR3, the DNA is TGTGCCAGCAACAAAGCCGGGACAGCCCTCTATGGCTACACCTTC.

This clonotype was counted a few times. A much larger clone differs by one base, so this may be a read error. As the CDR3 is not closed by the conserved phenylalanine or tryptophan, this likely results from a read error. The chain combines TRBV2 with TRBJ1-1; D gene uncertain. Germline V gene data show CDR1 as SNHLY and CDR2 as FYNNEI. The V end lost 2 bases, the J end lost 11 bases, and 9 bases lay between the germline ends. The CDR3 extends over 11 amino acids. For the CDR3, the DNA is TGTGCCAGCAGTGAACAGGTGTTGGCTTTCTTG. It encodes CASSEQVLAFL.